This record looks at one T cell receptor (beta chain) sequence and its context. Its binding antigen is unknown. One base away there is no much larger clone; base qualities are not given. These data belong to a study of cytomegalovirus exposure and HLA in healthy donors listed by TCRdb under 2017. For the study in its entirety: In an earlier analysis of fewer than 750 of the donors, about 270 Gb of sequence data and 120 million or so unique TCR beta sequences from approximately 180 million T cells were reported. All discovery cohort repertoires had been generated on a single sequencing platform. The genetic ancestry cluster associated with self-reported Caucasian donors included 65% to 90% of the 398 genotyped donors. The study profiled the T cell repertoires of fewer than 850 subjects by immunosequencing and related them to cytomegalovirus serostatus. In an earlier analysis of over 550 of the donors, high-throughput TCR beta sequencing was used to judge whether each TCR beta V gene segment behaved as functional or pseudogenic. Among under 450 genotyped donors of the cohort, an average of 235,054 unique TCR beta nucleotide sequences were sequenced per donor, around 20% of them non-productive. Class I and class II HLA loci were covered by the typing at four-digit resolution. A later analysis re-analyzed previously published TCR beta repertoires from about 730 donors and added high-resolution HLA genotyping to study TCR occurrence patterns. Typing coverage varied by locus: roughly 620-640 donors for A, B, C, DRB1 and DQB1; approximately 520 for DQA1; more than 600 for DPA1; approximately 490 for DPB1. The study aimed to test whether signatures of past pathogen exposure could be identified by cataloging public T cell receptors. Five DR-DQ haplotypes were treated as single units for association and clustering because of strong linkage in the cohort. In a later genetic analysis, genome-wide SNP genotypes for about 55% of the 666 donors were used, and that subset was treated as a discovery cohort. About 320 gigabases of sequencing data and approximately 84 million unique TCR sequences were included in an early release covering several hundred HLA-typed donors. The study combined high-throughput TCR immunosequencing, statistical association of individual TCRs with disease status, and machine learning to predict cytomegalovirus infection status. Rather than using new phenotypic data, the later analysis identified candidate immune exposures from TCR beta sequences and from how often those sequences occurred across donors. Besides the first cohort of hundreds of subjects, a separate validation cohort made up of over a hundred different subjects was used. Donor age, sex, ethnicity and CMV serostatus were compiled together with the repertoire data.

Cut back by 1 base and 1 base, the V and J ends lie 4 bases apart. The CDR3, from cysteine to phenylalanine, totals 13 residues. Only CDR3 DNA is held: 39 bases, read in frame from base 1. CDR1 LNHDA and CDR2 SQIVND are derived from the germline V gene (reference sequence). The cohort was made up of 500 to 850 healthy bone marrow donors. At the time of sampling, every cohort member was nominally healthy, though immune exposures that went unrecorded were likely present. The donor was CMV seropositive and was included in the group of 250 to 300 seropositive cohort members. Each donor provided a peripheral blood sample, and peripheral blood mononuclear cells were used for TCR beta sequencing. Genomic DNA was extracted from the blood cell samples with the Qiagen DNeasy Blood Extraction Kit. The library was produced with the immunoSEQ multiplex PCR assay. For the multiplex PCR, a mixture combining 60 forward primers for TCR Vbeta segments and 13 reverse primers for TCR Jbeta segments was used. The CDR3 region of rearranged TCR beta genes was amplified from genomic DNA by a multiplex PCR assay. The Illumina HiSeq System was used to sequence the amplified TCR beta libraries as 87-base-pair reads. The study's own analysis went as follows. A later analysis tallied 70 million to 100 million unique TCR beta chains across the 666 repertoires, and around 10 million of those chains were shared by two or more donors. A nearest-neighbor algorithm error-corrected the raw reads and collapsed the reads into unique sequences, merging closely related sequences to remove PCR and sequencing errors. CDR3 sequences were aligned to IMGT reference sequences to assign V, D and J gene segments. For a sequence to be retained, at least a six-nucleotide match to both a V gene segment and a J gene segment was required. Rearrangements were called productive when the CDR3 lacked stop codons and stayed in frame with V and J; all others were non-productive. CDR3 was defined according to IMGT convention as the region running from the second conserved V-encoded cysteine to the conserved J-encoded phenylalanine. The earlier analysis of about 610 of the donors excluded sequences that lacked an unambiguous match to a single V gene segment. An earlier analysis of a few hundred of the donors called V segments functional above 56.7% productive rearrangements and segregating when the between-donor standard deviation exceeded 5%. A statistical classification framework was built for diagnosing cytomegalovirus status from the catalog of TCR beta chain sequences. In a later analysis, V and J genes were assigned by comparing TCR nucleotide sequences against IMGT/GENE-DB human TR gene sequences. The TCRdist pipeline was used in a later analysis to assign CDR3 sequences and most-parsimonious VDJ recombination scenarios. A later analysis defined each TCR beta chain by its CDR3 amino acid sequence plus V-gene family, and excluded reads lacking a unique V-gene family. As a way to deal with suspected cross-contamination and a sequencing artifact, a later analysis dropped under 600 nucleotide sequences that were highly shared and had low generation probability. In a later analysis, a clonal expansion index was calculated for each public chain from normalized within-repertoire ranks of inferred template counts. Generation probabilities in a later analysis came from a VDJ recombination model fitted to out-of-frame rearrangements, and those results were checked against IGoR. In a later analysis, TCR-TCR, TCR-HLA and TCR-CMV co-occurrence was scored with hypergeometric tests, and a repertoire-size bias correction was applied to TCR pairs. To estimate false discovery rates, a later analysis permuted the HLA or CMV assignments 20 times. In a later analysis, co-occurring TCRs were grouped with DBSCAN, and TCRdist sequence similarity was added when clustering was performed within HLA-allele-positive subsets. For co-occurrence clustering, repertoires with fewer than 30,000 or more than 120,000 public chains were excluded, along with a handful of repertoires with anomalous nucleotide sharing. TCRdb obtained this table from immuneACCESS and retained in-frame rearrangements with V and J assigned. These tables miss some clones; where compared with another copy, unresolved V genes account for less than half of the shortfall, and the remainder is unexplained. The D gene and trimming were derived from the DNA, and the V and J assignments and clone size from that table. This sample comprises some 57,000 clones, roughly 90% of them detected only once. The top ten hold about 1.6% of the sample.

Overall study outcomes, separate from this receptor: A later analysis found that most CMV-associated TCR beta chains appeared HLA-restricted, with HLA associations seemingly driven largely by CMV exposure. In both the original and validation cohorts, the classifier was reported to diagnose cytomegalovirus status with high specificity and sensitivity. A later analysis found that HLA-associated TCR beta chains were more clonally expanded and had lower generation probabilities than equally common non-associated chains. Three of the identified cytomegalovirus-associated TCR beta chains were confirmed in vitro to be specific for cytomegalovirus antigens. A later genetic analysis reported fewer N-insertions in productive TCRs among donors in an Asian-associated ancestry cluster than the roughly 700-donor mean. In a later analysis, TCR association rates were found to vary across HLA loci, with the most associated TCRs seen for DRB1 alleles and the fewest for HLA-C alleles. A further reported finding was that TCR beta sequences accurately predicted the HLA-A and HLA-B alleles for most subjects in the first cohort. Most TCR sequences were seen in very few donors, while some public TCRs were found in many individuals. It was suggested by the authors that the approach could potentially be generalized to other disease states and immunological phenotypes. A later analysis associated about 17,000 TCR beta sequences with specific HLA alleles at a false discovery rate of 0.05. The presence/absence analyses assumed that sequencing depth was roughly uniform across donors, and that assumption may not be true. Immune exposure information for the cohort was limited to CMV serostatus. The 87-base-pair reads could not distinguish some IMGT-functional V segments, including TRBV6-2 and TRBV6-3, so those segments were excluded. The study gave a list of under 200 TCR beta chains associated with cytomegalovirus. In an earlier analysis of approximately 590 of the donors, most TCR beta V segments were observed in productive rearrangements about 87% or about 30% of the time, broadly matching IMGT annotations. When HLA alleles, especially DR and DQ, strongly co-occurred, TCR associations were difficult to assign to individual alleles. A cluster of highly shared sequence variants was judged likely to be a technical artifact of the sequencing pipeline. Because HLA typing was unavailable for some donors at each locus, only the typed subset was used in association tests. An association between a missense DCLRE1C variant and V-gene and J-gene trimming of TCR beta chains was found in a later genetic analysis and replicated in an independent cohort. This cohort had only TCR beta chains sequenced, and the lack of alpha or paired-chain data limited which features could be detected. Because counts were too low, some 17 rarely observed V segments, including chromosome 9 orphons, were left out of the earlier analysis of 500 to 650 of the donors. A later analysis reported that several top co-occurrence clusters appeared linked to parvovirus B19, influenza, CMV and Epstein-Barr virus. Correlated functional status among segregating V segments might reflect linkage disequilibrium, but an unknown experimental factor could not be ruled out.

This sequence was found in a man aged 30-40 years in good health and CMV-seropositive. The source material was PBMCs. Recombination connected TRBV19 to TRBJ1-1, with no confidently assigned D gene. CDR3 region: CASSIVQNTEAFF. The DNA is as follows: TGTGCCAGTAGTATAGTCCAGAACACTGAAGCTTTCTTT.